This T cell receptor beta chain was recovered during a study of CD8+CD57+ T cells in acquired aplastic anemia. The overall study: Average DNA yield from sorted CD4+ and CD8+ cells was around 3.2 ug.

Whoever was chosen for sequencing had shown CD8+CD57+ cell expansion by flow cytometry. Genomic DNA, serving as template, underwent TCR beta VDJ and CDR3 profiling. In TCRdb, the reads were re-called with MiXCR into one record per CDR3 protein. The sample holds about 180,000 distinct CDR3 sequences, more than 60% seen once. The sequenced material came from sorted CD4+, CD8+, or CD8+CD57+ T cells (not recorded which) from PBMCs. The sequence was collected from a human donor with aplastic anemia.

The CDR3 region is CASSVRVRTYEQYF. For the CDR3, the DNA is TGTGCCAGCAGTGTCAGAGTCAGGACCTACGAGCAGTACTTC. The chain combines TRBV2 with TRBJ2-7, with D hard to call. The germline gives CDR1 SNHLY, CDR2 FYNNEI. CDR3 size: 14 residues. Trimming pared 4 bases from V and 2 bases from J, leaving 12 bases between.